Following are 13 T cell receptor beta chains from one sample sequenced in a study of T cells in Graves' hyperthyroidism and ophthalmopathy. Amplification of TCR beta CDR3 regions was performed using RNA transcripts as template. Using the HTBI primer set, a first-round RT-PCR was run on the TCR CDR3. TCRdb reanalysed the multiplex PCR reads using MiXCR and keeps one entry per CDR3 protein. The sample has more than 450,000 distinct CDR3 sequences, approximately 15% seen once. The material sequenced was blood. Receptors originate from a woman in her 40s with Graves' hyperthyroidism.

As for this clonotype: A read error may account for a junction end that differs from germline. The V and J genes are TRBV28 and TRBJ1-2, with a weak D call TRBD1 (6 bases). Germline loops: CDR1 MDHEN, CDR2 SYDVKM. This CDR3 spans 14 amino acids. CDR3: CASSPTGTNYGYAF. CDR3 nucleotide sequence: TGTGCCAGCAGTCCCACCGGGACAAACTATGGCTACGCCTTC.

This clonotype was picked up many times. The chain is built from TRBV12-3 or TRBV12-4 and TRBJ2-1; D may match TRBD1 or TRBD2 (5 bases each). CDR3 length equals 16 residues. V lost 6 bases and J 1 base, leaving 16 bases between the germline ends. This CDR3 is CASRPTGPLSYNEQFF. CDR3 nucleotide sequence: TGTGCCAGCAGGCCAACGGGGCCGCTATCCTACAATGAGCAGTTCTTC.

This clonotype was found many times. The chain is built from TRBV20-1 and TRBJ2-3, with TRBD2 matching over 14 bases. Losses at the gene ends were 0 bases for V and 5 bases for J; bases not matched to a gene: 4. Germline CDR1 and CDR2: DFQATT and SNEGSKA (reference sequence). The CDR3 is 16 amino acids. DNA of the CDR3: TGCAGTGCTAGAGATTGGGGACTAGCGGGGGAAGATACGCAGTATTTT. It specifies CSARDWGLAGEDTQYF.

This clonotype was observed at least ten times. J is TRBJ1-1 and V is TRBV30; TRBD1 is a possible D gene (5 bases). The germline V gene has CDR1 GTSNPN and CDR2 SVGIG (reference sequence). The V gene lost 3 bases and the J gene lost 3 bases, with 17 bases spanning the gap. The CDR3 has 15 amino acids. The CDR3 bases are TGTGCCTGGAGAGGTAGAGGGGATGGGTACACTGAAGCTTTCTTT. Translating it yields CAWRGRGDGYTEAFF.

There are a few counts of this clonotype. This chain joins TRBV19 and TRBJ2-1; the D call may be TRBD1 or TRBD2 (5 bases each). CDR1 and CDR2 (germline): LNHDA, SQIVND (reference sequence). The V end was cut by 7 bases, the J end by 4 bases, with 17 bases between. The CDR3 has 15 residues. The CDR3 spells CASKEGWSRYNEQFF. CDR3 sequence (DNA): TGTGCCAGTAAAGAGGGGTGGTCGAGGTACAATGAGCAGTTCTTC.

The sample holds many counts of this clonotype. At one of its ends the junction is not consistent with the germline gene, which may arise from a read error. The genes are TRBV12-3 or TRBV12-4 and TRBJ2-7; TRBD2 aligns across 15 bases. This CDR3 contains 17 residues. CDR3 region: CASSLAGGLAGGYEQYF. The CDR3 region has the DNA TGTGCCAGCAGTCTAGCGGGAGGACTAGCGGGAGGGTACGAGCAGTACTTC.

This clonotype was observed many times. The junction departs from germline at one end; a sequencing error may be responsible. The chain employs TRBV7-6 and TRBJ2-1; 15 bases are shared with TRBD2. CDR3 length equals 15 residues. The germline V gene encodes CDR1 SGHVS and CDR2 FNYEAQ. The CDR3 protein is CASSLGLAGGPRKFF. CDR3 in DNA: TGTGCCAGCAGTTTAGGACTAGCGGGAGGGCCGAGGAAGTTCTTC.

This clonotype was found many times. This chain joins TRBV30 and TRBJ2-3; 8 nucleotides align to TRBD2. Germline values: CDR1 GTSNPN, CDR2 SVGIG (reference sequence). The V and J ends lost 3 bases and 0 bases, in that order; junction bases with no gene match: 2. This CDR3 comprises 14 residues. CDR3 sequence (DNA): TGTGCCTGGAGACGGGGGGGGAGCACAGATACGCAGTATTTT. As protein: CAWRRGGSTDTQYF. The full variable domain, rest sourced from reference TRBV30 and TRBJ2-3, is SQTIHQWPATLVQPVGSPLSLECTVEGTSNPNLYWYRQAAGRGLQLLFYSVGIGQISSEVPQNLSASRPQDRQFILSSKKLLLSDSGFYLCAWRRGGSTDTQYFGPGTRLTVL.

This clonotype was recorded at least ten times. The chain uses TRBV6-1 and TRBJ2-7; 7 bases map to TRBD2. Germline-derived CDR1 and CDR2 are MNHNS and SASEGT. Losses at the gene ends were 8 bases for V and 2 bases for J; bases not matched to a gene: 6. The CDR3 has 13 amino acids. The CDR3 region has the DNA TGTGCCAGCCGGGGGGAGAGCCCCTACGAGCAGTACTTC. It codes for CASRGESPYEQYF.

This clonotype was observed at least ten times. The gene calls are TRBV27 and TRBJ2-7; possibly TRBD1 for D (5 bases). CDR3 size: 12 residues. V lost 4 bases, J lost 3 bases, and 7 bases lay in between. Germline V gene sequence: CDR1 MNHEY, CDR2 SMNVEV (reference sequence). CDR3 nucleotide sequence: TGTGCCAGCAGTTCCAGGGACTACGAGCAGTACTTC. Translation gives CASSSRDYEQYF.

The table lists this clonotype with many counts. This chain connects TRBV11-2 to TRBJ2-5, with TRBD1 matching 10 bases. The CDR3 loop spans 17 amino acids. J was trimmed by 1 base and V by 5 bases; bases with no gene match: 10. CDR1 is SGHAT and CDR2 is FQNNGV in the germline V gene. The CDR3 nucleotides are TGTGCCAGCAGCCCAATTGTGACAGGGGGCGGCCAAGAGACCCAGTACTTC. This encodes CASSPIVTGGGQETQYF.

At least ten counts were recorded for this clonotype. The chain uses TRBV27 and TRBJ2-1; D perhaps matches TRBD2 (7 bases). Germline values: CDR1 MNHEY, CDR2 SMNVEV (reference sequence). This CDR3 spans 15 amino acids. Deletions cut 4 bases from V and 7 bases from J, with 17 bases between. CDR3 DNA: TGTGCCAGCAGTTCGGCGGGGGCGGGAGATAATGAGCAGTTCTTC. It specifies CASSSAGAGDNEQFF.

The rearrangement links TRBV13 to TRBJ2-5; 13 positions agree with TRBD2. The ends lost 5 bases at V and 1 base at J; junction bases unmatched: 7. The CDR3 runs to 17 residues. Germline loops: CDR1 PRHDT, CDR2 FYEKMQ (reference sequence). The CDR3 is CASSGWTSGGSQETQYF. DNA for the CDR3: TGTGCCAGCAGCGGATGGACTAGCGGGGGCTCCCAAGAGACCCAGTACTTC.